This is a list of T cell receptor beta chains from one sample in a study of blood T cells in healthy people across ages. A single record per CDR3 protein comes from TCRdb applying MiXCR to the 5' RACE reads. The sample consists of more than 700,000 distinct CDR3 sequences, 35% to 60% of them appearing once. Material: blood. These receptors were collected from an older man in good health. The CDR3 runs from the conserved cysteine through the conserved F or W. D genes are given only for firm matches. Expanded clones are given a class, and other clones once, few, many or no size at all.

.,.,TRBJ1-4,TRBV20-1,CSAARGGEEKLFF,TGCAGTGCCGCCAGGGGCGGTGAAGAAAAACTGTTTTTT
.,many,TRBJ2-5,TRBV5-6,CASSPPAGETQYF,TGTGCCAGCAGCCCGCCGGCCGGGGAGACCCAGTACTTC
.,.,TRBJ2-7,TRBV20-1,CSARAIRDNYEQYF,TGCAGTGCTAGGGCCATCCGGGACAACTACGAGCAGTACTTC
TRBD2,.,TRBJ2-1,TRBV7-8,CASSLAGDYYNEQFF,TGTGCCAGCAGCTTAGCAGGGGACTACTACAATGAGCAGTTCTTC
.,.,TRBJ2-5,TRBV12-3/TRBV12-4,CASSLPGETQYF,TGTGCCAGCAGTTTGCCAGGGGAGACCCAGTACTTC
TRBD1,.,TRBJ2-7,TRBV7-9,CASSFGTGEYERYF,TGTGCCAGCAGCTTCGGGACAGGGGAATACGAGCGGTACTTC
TRBD1,.,TRBJ1-6,TRBV18,CASSPAGGRDSPLHF,TGTGCCAGCTCACCGGCAGGGGGCAGGGATTCACCCCTCCACTTT
.,.,TRBJ2-1,TRBV14,CASSQGIPPRFF,TGTGCCAGCAGCCAGGGGATACCGCCCCGGTTCTTC
TRBD1,.,TRBJ2-1,TRBV7-9,CASSFGARDRHTSYNEQFF,TGTGCCAGCAGCTTTGGGGCCCGGGACAGGCACACCTCCTACAATGAGCAGTTCTTC
.,.,TRBJ2-3,TRBV6-6,CASSYSTATDTQYF,TGTGCTAGCAGTTACTCAACCGCCACAGATACGCAGTATTTT
TRBD1,few,TRBJ2-7,TRBV20-1,CSVPGQGYNEQYF,TGCAGTGTTCCGGGACAGGGTTACAATGAGCAGTACTTC
TRBD2,.,TRBJ2-7,TRBV7-6,CASSSGGFREQYF,TGTGCCAGCAGCTCGGGGGGATTTCGCGAGCAGTACTTC
.,.,TRBJ2-1,TRBV20-1,CSALKRAYTEQFF,TGCAGTGCCCTAAAGAGGGCCTACACTGAGCAGTTCTTC
TRBD2,.,TRBJ2-1,TRBV7-8,CASSLILAGVREQFF,TGTGCCAGCAGCTTAATCCTAGCGGGAGTTAGGGAGCAGTTCTTC
TRBD2,.,TRBJ2-5,TRBV6-2/TRBV6-3,CASQASGRNEQYF,TGTGCCAGCCAGGCTAGCGGGAGAAATGAGCAGTACTTC
.,.,TRBJ1-3,TRBV20-1,CSARDILTGNTIYF,TGCAGTGCTAGGGACATATTGACTGGAAACACCATATATTTT
TRBD2,many,TRBJ2-5,TRBV27,CASSPGYQRGIKMETQYF,TGTGCCAGCAGTCCCGGATATCAGCGGGGGATCAAGATGGAGACCCAGTACTTC
TRBD2,few,TRBJ2-3,TRBV20-1,CSARDSTSGRVIDTQYF,TGCAGTGCTAGAGATAGTACTAGCGGGAGGGTTATTGATACGCAGTATTTT
.,.,TRBJ1-2,TRBV12-3/TRBV12-4,CASSLRGDPYGYTF,TGTGCCAGCAGTTTACGGGGGGACCCCTATGGCTACACCTTC
.,.,TRBJ2-3,TRBV27,CASSLSSWDLVTDTQYF,TGTGCCAGCAGTTTAAGCTCCTGGGACTTAGTCACAGATACGCAGTATTTT
.,few,TRBJ2-5,TRBV15,CATSRDLMTDEQYF,TGTGCCACCAGCAGAGATTTGATGACGGATGAGCAGTACTTC
.,few,TRBJ2-1,TRBV2,CASSEVRTPQETQFF,TGTGCCAGCAGTGAAGTCCGGACCCCCCAAGAGACCCAGTTCTTC
.,.,TRBJ1-2,TRBV29-1,CSVRGGDYDYTF,TGCAGCGTACGCGGAGGGGACTATGACTACACCTTC
TRBD1,.,TRBJ1-5,TRBV5-8,CASSLGGGRSNQPQHF,TGTGCCAGCAGCTTGGGAGGGGGCAGGAGCAATCAGCCCCAGCATTTT
TRBD1,.,TRBJ1-2,TRBV15,CATSRVKGAANYGYTF,TGTGCCACCAGCAGAGTTAAGGGGGCAGCTAACTATGGCTACACCTTC
.,.,TRBJ1-4,TRBV20-1,CSAPHPEKLFF,TGCAGTGCCCCTCACCCTGAAAAACTGTTTTTT
.,few,TRBJ2-5,TRBV7-9,CASSLGLNEQYF,TGTGCCAGCAGCTTAGGTCTAAATGAGCAGTACTTC
TRBD1,few,TRBJ2-7,TRBV10-3,CAISEAGGEQYF,TGTGCCATCAGTGAGGCAGGGGGCGAGCAGTACTTC
.,few,TRBJ2-7,TRBV20-1,CSARDLAGVDNEQYF,TGCAGTGCTAGAGATTTGGCAGGAGTGGACAACGAGCAGTACTTC
TRBD2,many,TRBJ2-1,TRBV28,CASSFGSGLAGLKNEQFF,TGTGCCAGCAGTTTTGGGTCGGGACTAGCGGGATTGAAAAATGAGCAGTTCTTC
TRBD1,few,TRBJ2-5,TRBV5-1,CASSFSPGGRETQYF,TGCGCCAGCAGCTTCTCTCCAGGGGGACGAGAGACCCAGTACTTC
TRBD2,once,TRBJ2-5,TRBV9,CASSVGPGGLSAQYF,TGTGCCAGCAGCGTAGGCCCGGGAGGCTTATCGGCCCAGTACTTC
.,.,TRBJ2-1,TRBV20-1,CSARGELEQFF,TGCAGTGCTAGAGGGGAACTAGAGCAGTTCTTC
TRBD2,.,TRBJ2-1,TRBV27,CASSRYTGTSEENEQFF,TGTGCCAGCAGCCGTTACACCGGGACTAGCGAGGAAAATGAGCAGTTCTTC
TRBD1,.,TRBJ2-1,TRBV6-1,CASRPGQGVPGSYNEQFF,TGTGCCAGCAGACCGGGACAGGGAGTTCCAGGATCCTACAATGAGCAGTTCTTC
TRBD1,.,TRBJ1-1,TRBV3-1,CASSPRTGTEAFF,TGTGCCAGCAGCCCCCGGACAGGAACTGAAGCTTTCTTT
TRBD2,.,TRBJ2-5,TRBV9,CASSVGTSGTGETQYF,TGTGCCAGCAGCGTCGGGACTAGCGGGACGGGGGAGACCCAGTACTTC
.,few,TRBJ2-1,TRBV2,CASSESNYNEQFF,TGTGCCAGCAGTGAATCCAATTACAATGAGCAGTTCTTC
TRBD1,few,TRBJ1-5,TRBV6-6,CASSSQGVINQPQHF,TGTGCCAGCAGTTCCCAGGGGGTGATCAATCAGCCCCAGCATTTT
.,.,TRBJ2-5,TRBV20-1,CSAREPGAAETQYF,TGCAGTGCTAGAGAGCCAGGGGCCGCGGAGACCCAGTACTTC
TRBD2,many,TRBJ2-5,TRBV5-1,CASSSQGLQETQYF,TGTGCCAGCAGCTCCCAGGGACTACAAGAGACCCAGTACTTC
.,.,TRBJ1-1,TRBV6-2/TRBV6-3,CASRIRRNTEAFF,TGTGCCAGCAGAATCCGAAGGAACACTGAAGCTTTCTTT
.,.,TRBJ1-2,TRBV5-1,CASSPETENYGYTF,TGCGCCAGCAGCCCCGAGACAGAGAACTATGGCTACACCTTC
TRBD2,.,TRBJ2-7,TRBV7-3,CASSLNSGNYEQYF,TGTGCCAGCAGCTTAAATAGCGGGAACTACGAGCAGTACTTC
TRBD1,few,TRBJ1-2,TRBV11-1,CASSQDRGSSGYTF,TGTGCCAGCAGCCAGGACAGGGGCTCCTCTGGCTACACCTTC
.,few,TRBJ2-6,TRBV7-9,CTSSLTTLRGLGANVLTF,TGTACCAGCAGCCTAACAACTCTAAGGGGCCTCGGGGCCAACGTCCTGACTTTC
TRBD2,few,TRBJ2-5,TRBV29-1,CSVALSAGGGETQYF,TGCAGCGTCGCGCTTTCCGCGGGAGGTGGGGAGACCCAGTACTTC
TRBD1,few,TRBJ2-7,TRBV29-1,CSVEAGTGGYEQYF,TGCAGCGTTGAAGCCGGGACAGGGGGCTACGAGCAGTACTTC
.,.,TRBJ2-1,TRBV12-3/TRBV12-4,CASSFSLEQFF,TGTGCCAGCAGTTTCTCCCTCGAGCAGTTCTTC